Each of the 14 T cell receptor beta chains below was sequenced from the same sample in a study of blood T cell repertoires in COVID-19. The data were produced by immunoSEQ multiplex PCR, yet TCRdb's version contains in-frame clones alone and is incomplete. The sample records 150,000 to 180,000 clones, approximately 85% being singletons. The sample was peripheral blood. The receptors originated from a man aged 55-75 years with COVID-19, enrolled during active disease.

The chain uses TRBV28 and TRBJ1-5; no firm D call. Trimming removed 8 bases at V and 5 bases at J, with 13 bases between. Germline V gene data show CDR1 as MDHEN and CDR2 as SYDVKM. This CDR3 is built from 13 residues. The CDR3 bases are TGTGCCAGCTGGGAGGCCCGCGATCAGCCCCAGCATTTT. It codes for CASWEARDQPQHF.

This chain links TRBV6-5 with TRBJ1-1, with 7 positions matching TRBD1. The V gene end was trimmed by 5 bases and the J gene end by 4 bases; junction bases not matched to a gene: 10. CDR1 is MNHEY, CDR2 SVGAGI, per germline. The length of the CDR3 is 15 residues. The CDR3 here is CASSPPRQGFTEAFF. CDR3 bases: TGTGCCAGCAGTCCCCCGAGACAGGGCTTCACTGAAGCTTTCTTT.

This chain connects TRBV29-1 to TRBJ1-6; tentatively, D is TRBD1 (5 bases). Per germline, CDR1 SQVTM and CDR2 ANQGSEA. CDR3 length equals 13 residues. The CDR3 spells CSGGDGGDSPLHF. The CDR3 DNA sequence: TGCAGTGGGGGGGACGGCGGAGATTCACCCCTCCACTTT. The entire variable domain, with the rest obtained from reference TRBV29-1 and TRBJ1-6, is as follows: SAVISQKPSRDICQRGTSLTIQCQVDSQVTMMFWYRQQPGQSLTLIATANQGSEATYESGFVIDKFPISRPNLTFSTLTVSNMSPEDSSIYLCSGGDGGDSPLHFGNGTRLTVT.

The sample holds one count of this clone. CDR3 amino acids: CASSLDFTWRGIQETQYF. The CDR3 region has the DNA TGTGCCAGCAGCTTAGACTTTACGTGGCGGGGGATACAAGAGACCCAGTACTTC. J is TRBJ2-5 and V is TRBV11-3, with 7 bases aligning to TRBD2. This CDR3 contains 18 residues. Germline V gene sequence: CDR1 SGHNT, CDR2 YENEEA. The V segment lost 0 bases and the J segment 2 bases; nucleotides outside the gene matches: 12. Looking up the rest from reference TRBV11-3 and TRBJ2-5 gives the full variable domain: EAGVVQSPRYKIIEKKQPVAFWCNPISGHNTLYWYLQNLGQGPELLIRYENEEAVDDSQLPKDRFSAERLKGVDSTLKIQPAELGDSAVYLCASSLDFTWRGIQETQYFGPGTRLLVL.

The V call is TRBV19, the J call TRBJ2-1; 7 bases align to TRBD2. Trimming took 3 bases from V and 10 from J; bases not matched to a gene: 12. Germline V gives CDR1 LNHDA, CDR2 SQIVND (reference sequence). This CDR3 contains 15 residues. The CDR3 DNA reads as TGTGCCAGTAGTATCCCCGGGACTACCCTCAGGGAGCAGTTCTTC. Protein sequence: CASSIPGTTLREQFF.

The J gene is TRBJ1-2, the V gene TRBV3-1 (or the pseudogene TRBV3-2), with TRBD1 identical over 7 bases. J was trimmed by 6 bases and V by 1 base; bases with no gene match: 14. Per the germline V gene, CDR1 is LGHDT and CDR2 is YNNKEL (reference sequence). CDR3 size: 17 residues. CDR3 bases: TGTGCCAGCAGCCAAGTCCCCACCCCGACAGGGAAAAATGGCTACACCTTC. Encoded protein: CASSQVPTPTGKNGYTF.

The CDR3 is CASSPSHLSGNTIYF. The CDR3 nucleotides read TGCGCCAGCAGCCCTTCACACCTCTCTGGAAACACCATATATTTT. J is TRBJ1-3 and V is TRBV5-1; D unresolved. The CDR3 has 15 residues. Between the trimmed V and J ends, which lost 4 bases and 0 bases, there was a span of 11 bases. Germline values: CDR1 SGHRS, CDR2 YFSETQ.

The chain recombines TRBV15 with TRBJ2-7; a weak D match, TRBD2 (5 bases). This CDR3 is 14 amino acids long. V lost 1 base to trimming and J lost 2 bases, with 9 bases between them. Germline CDR1 and CDR2: LNHNV and YYDKDF (reference sequence). CDR3 DNA sequence: TGTGCCACCAGCAGAGTCGGGGTCCCCTACGAGCAGTACTTC. Its protein product is CATSRVGVPYEQYF.

The CDR3 reads CASSVLQESGQPQHF. CDR3 DNA: TGTGCCAGCTCAGTTCTACAGGAATCGGGTCAGCCCCAGCATTTT. V gene TRBV18 combines with J gene TRBJ1-5; D may be TRBD1 (5 bases). Per the germline V gene, CDR1 is KGHSH and CDR2 is LQKENI. This CDR3 has 15 amino acids. Trimming shortened V by 5 bases and J by 6 bases, and 17 bases separated the two germline ends.

This clone was seen a handful of times. V and J are TRBV19 and TRBJ2-7; D might be TRBD1 (5 bases). This CDR3 region has 15 residues. Germline CDR1 and CDR2: LNHDA and SQIVND (reference sequence). Trimming cost V 8 bases and J 0 bases, with 17 bases left between them. CDR3 DNA: TGTGCCAGTGCCAGGACAACCACGAGCTCCTACGAGCAGTACTTC. Its protein is CASARTTTSSYEQYF.

The chain employs TRBV6-5 and TRBJ1-6, with TRBD1 matching 7 bases. V was pared by 7 bases and J by 8 bases, with 8 bases of the junction left unmatched. CDR1 is MNHEY and CDR2 is SVGAGI in the germline V gene. The CDR3 has 14 amino acids. CDR3 bases: TGTGCCAGCAAGACAGGGCTGGGCGATTCACCCCTCCACTTT. Its translation is CASKTGLGDSPLHF.

This chain uses TRBV6-1 with TRBJ1-1; tentative D call: TRBD1 (6 bases). CDR1 and CDR2 from the germline V gene are MNHNS and SASEGT. Trimming took 3 bases from V and 0 from J, leaving 8 bases between them. The CDR3 is made up of 14 amino acids. CDR3 sequence reads: CASSEDRLNTEAFF. The CDR3 region has the DNA TGTGCCAGCAGTGAGGACAGATTGAACACTGAAGCTTTCTTT.

The chain has TRBV9 and TRBJ2-1; 9 nucleotides agree with TRBD2. The CDR3 loop spans 15 amino acids. Trimming cost V 5 bases and J 1 base; bases outside gene matches: 4. CDR1 is SGDLS and CDR2 is YYNGEE in the germline V gene. The CDR3 DNA follows: TGTGCCAGCAGTTCTAGCGGGAATTCCTACAATGAGCAGTTCTTC. Translating gives CASSSSGNSYNEQFF.

The rearrangement uses TRBV4-3 and TRBJ1-4; 7 bases line up with TRBD1. The germline V gene has CDR1 LGHNA and CDR2 YSLEER. V was clipped by 3 bases and J by 5 bases; unmatched bases: 9. This CDR3 has 16 residues. The CDR3 nucleotides are TGCGCCAGCAGCCAGGGGCAGGGGGATAGAAATGAAAAACTGTTTTTT. It specifies CASSQGQGDRNEKLFF.